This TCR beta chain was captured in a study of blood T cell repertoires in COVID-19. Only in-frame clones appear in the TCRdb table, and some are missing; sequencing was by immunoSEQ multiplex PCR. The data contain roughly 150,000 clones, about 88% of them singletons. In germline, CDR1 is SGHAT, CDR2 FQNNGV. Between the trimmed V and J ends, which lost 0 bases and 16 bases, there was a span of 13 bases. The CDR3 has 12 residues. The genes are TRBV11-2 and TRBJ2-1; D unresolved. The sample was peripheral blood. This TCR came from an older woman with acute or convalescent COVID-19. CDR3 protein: CASSLELGRVFF. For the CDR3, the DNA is TGTGCCAGCAGCTTAGAGTTGGGCCGTGTTTTCTTC.